Below are 3 T cell receptor beta chains sequenced from a single sample in a study of blood T cell repertoires in COVID-19. Measured with immunoSEQ multiplex PCR; TCRdb has only the in-frame clones, and not every one. The profile covers over 350,000 clones, with about 87% appearing a single time and 10% taken by the ten largest. Specimen: PBMCs or T cells enriched from blood (not recorded which). These receptors all come from a woman aged 45 to 65 who had recovered from COVID-19.

This chain joins TRBV7-9 and TRBJ1-1, with D possibly TRBD1 on 5 matching bases. CDR3 length: 14 amino acids. Per germline, CDR1 SEHNR and CDR2 FQNEAQ (reference sequence). Deletions cut 5 bases from V and 7 bases from J, with 17 bases between. CDR3 residues: CASSPHPTGNEAFF. For the CDR3, the DNA is TGTGCCAGCAGCCCCCACCCAACAGGAAATGAAGCTTTCTTT.

The count of this clone is one. V is TRBV7-2 and J is TRBJ2-7, with D perhaps matching TRBD1 (6 bases). Trimming cost V 5 bases and J 3 bases, with 14 bases left between them. The CDR3 extends over 14 amino acids. Germline V gene sequence: CDR1 SGHTA, CDR2 FQGNSA. DNA of the CDR3: TGTGCCAGCAGCCACGAACAGGGCGGCTACGAGCAGTACTTC. Its translation is CASSHEQGGYEQYF.

V gene TRBV6-5 combines with J gene TRBJ1-2; TRBD1 matches 10 bases. V was clipped by 9 bases and J by 4 bases; unmatched bases: 8. The CDR3 contains 14 residues. In germline, CDR1 is MNHEY, CDR2 SVGAGI. CDR3 nucleotides: TGTGCCAGTCGACAGGGGGCCGTTAGCTATGGCTACACCTTC. It translates to CASRQGAVSYGYTF.